This entry concerns a single T cell receptor (beta chain). The antigen is undetermined. The source of the sample is a study of cytomegalovirus exposure and HLA in healthy donors. Across the whole study: The Caucasian-associated ancestry cluster held less than 85% of 398 genotyped donors.

Study results and caveats: The study put 150 to 200 TCR beta chains on its list as cytomegalovirus-associated.

With 60 Vbeta and 13 Jbeta primers, the PCR was carried out. The repertoire was sequenced with immunoSEQ multiplex PCR; TCRdb's copy has only in-frame clones and lacks some. The table lists fewer than 350,000 clones, 70% to 90% of them singletons. The receptor was derived from a woman aged 18 to 35 in good health and CMV-seronegative. Input material: PBMCs.

This CDR3 is CASRASGEQYF. The CDR3 DNA is TGTGCCAGCAGGGCCTCAGGGGAGCAGTACTTC. V is TRBV6-5 and J is TRBJ2-7; D possibly corresponds to TRBD1 (5 bases). Germline CDR1 is MNHEY and CDR2 is SVGAGI. The ends were cut back, 6 bases at V and 7 bases at J, with 10 bases in the middle. The CDR3 spans 11 residues.